The 10 T cell receptor beta chains in this list originate from one sample, sequenced in a study of regulatory T cells in long-lasting Graves disease. Arm-PCR with iRepertoire HTBI primers amplified the CDR3 regions for these TCR beta libraries. MiXCR was run by TCRdb on the multiplex PCR reads, yielding one entry per CDR3 protein. In the table there are 400,000 to 500,000 distinct CDR3 sequences, about 21% of which are singletons. The time point here: persistent/refractory GD, antithyroid drugs over 5 years with positive TRAb. PBMC RNA served as the TCR library source. Sequencing used peripheral blood mononuclear cells (PBMCs), obtained when the disease was refractory, from a patient treated with antithyroid drugs. These receptor sequences come from a female donor with Graves disease.

This clonotype was observed at least ten times. The chain links TRBV5-4 to TRBJ2-5; 15 bases match TRBD2. The CDR3 is 16 residues long. Germline CDR1 is SGHNT and CDR2 is YYREEE (reference sequence). Trimming took 4 bases from V and 5 from J; bases not matched to a gene: 6. In DNA, the CDR3 is TGTGCCAGCAGCATGGGACTAGCGGGAGGTTGGGAGACCCAGTACTTC. Protein sequence: CASSMGLAGGWETQYF.

This clonotype was observed many times. The chain has TRBV6-1 and TRBJ2-7; D is perhaps TRBD2 (5 bases). Trimming left V 4 bases short and J 4 bases short, with 20 bases between. This CDR3 comprises 16 residues. CDR1 and CDR2 from the germline V gene are MNHNS and SASEGT. CDR3 protein: CASSATQADWDYEQYF. For the CDR3, the DNA is TGTGCCAGCAGTGCGACCCAAGCGGACTGGGATTACGAGCAGTACTTC.

This clonotype came up a few times. The chain couples TRBV5-1 to TRBJ1-1; maybe TRBD1 (5 bases). The CDR3 length is 14 residues. Germline values: CDR1 SGHRS, CDR2 YFSETQ. Trimming pared 0 bases from V and 1 base from J, leaving 7 bases between. The CDR3 is CASSLGQSNTEAFF. CDR3 nucleotides: TGCGCCAGCAGCTTGGGACAGTCGAACACTGAAGCTTTCTTT.

A remark on this clonotype: Since a much larger clone is just one base distant, this may be a read error. This chain uses TRBV20-1 with TRBJ2-7; 9 bases fit TRBD2. The germline V gene encodes CDR1 DFQATT and CDR2 SNEGSKA (reference sequence). The CDR3 runs 15 residues. Trimming cost V 3 bases and J 8 bases; bases outside gene matches: 14. The CDR3 protein is CSARASGRNPPQQYF. DNA for the CDR3: TGCAGTGCTAGGGCCAGCGGGAGGAATCCTCCCCAGCAGTACTTC.

This clonotype appeared many times. The chain has TRBV27 and TRBJ2-7, with D possibly being TRBD1 (6 bases). The CDR3 is 17 amino acids. The germline gives CDR1 MNHEY, CDR2 SMNVEV (reference sequence). The germline V and J ends were trimmed by 5 bases and 9 bases, with 29 bases remaining between them. CDR3 in amino acids: CASSHTDSYLRVLGQYF. For the CDR3, the DNA is TGTGCCAGCAGTCATACGGACAGCTATCTACGAGTGTTGGGGCAGTACTTC.

The table lists this clonotype with many counts. The J gene is TRBJ1-5, the V gene TRBV6-1, with a weak D call TRBD1 (6 bases). The CDR3 extends over 12 amino acids. Trimming shortened V by 8 bases and J by 4 bases, and 9 bases separated the two germline ends. From germline, CDR1 is MNHNS and CDR2 SASEGT. This CDR3 is CASGTGNQPQHF. Here the CDR3 DNA reads TGTGCCAGCGGAACAGGGAATCAGCCCCAGCATTTT.

This clonotype was counted ten times or more. The chain employs TRBV3-1 and TRBJ2-7; D gene unclear. V lost 5 bases, J lost 0 bases, and 14 bases lay in between. CDR3 length: 15 amino acids. In germline, CDR1 is LGHDT, CDR2 YNNKEL (reference sequence). CDR3 DNA: TGTGCCAGCAGCTCCGGGTCCCTAAACTCCTACGAGCAGTACTTC. Amino acid sequence: CASSSGSLNSYEQYF.

This rearrangement joins TRBV28 to TRBJ1-1; D gene unclear. V lost 3 bases and J 11 bases, leaving 10 bases between the germline ends. Germline V gene sequence: CDR1 MDHEN, CDR2 SYDVKM. CDR3 length equals 11 residues. The CDR3: CASSFQWWAFF. CDR3 DNA: TGTGCCAGCAGTTTCCAATGGTGGGCTTTCTTT.

This clonotype was detected ten times or more. V and J are TRBV7-8 and TRBJ2-7; D gene uncertain. Deletions cut 1 base from V and 0 bases from J, with 13 bases between. The length of the CDR3 is 16 residues. Per the germline V gene, CDR1 is SGHVS and CDR2 is FQNEAQ. CDR3 sequence reads: CASSLEGAEPSYEQYF. CDR3 sequence (DNA): TGTGCCAGCAGCTTAGAAGGTGCAGAACCCTCCTACGAGCAGTACTTC.

The V gene is TRBV4-1, the J gene TRBJ1-5; TRBD1 is a possible D gene (5 bases). The V and J ends lost 3 bases and 6 bases respectively, with 12 bases between them. Per germline, CDR1 MGHRA and CDR2 YSYEKL. CDR3 length: 14 amino acids. Here the CDR3 reads CASSQSGLGQPQHF. For the CDR3, the DNA is TGCGCCAGCAGCCAGTCAGGGCTCGGTCAGCCCCAGCATTTT.